This entry lists 21 T cell receptor beta chains sequenced from one sample in a study of blood T cells in healthy people across ages. A second PCR of 7 to 11 cycles used a sample-barcoded 5' primer and a J-beta primer mix. TCRdb used MiXCR to reprocess the 5' RACE reads, holding one entry per CDR3 protein. The sample lists over 1,500,000 distinct CDR3 sequences; about two fifths were seen once. The source material was blood. These receptors came from a human donor in good health.

This clonotype was counted between two and nine times. The chain carries TRBV24-1 and TRBJ1-2; maybe TRBD1 (6 bases). Germline CDR1 is KGHDR and CDR2 is SFDVKD. The CDR3 covers 16 residues. Trimming removed 3 bases at V and 5 bases at J, with 18 bases between. The CDR3 region is CATSDPIGQGSYGYTF. The CDR3 region has the DNA TGTGCCACCAGTGATCCCATCGGGCAGGGGTCTTATGGCTACACCTTC.

The chain links TRBV6-2 or TRBV6-3 to TRBJ1-3, with TRBD1 as a possible D gene (6 bases). Germline V gives CDR1 MNHEY, CDR2 SVGEGT. V was trimmed by 2 bases and J by 4 bases, leaving 9 bases between them. The CDR3 is 14 amino acids. CDR3 in DNA: TGTGCCAGCAGTTACCCGGACAGCGGAAACACCATATATTTT. It yields the protein CASSYPDSGNTIYF.

The chain couples TRBV7-9 to TRBJ1-2; weak D call: TRBD1 (6 bases). The V gene's germline CDR1 is SEHNR and CDR2 FQNEAQ (reference sequence). The CDR3 is 14 residues long. The ends were cut back, 4 bases at V and 2 bases at J, with 11 bases in the middle. The CDR3 sequence: CASSSGELNYGYTF. CDR3 coding DNA: TGTGCCAGCAGCTCAGGGGAGTTAAACTATGGCTACACCTTC.

This rearrangement joins TRBV10-3 to TRBJ2-5; D is uncertain. The last part of the DNA fits TRBJ2-7 better; the J call may be wrong. Per the germline V gene, CDR1 is ENHRY and CDR2 is SYGVKD. This CDR3 spans 11 amino acids. The CDR3 DNA reads as TGTGCCGTCGGACGAGAAAACGAGCAGTACTTC. Translation gives CAVGRENEQYF.

The V call is TRBV7-2, the J call TRBJ2-7, with TRBD2 as a possible D gene (6 bases). From germline, CDR1 is SGHTA and CDR2 FQGNSA. Trimming stripped 3 bases from V and 3 bases from J, with 18 bases between. The CDR3 length is 16 residues. CDR3 sequence: CASSFQLAFGGYEQYF. For the CDR3, the DNA is TGTGCCAGCAGCTTCCAACTAGCATTTGGAGGCTACGAGCAGTACTTC.

In this sample, this clonotype turned up a few times. This rearrangement joins TRBV29-1 to TRBJ1-2, with D possibly TRBD1 on 5 matching bases. The ends were cut back, 4 bases at V and 12 bases at J, with 12 bases in the middle. The CDR3 is made up of 10 amino acids. Germline V gene sequence: CDR1 SQVTM, CDR2 ANQGSEA. CDR3 region: CSVATVGHTF. The CDR3 DNA is TGCAGCGTTGCGACAGTCGGGCACACCTTC.

The rearrangement joins TRBV6-2 or TRBV6-3 to TRBJ1-5; D is unresolved. The CDR3 consists of 13 residues. With 5 bases removed from V and 7 bases from J, the gap between germline ends came to 12 bases. Per the germline V gene, CDR1 is MNHEY and CDR2 is SVGEGT. This CDR3 reads CASSAQREQPQHF. The CDR3 coding sequence is TGTGCCAGCAGTGCCCAGCGAGAACAGCCCCAGCATTTT.

The chain employs TRBV12-3 or TRBV12-4 and TRBJ2-1; D may match TRBD1 or TRBD2 (6 bases each). Trimming shortened V by 4 bases and J by 3 bases, and 19 bases separated the two germline ends. CDR3 size: 17 residues. The CDR3 DNA is TGTGCCAGCAGTTCGTCGGATAAGGGGGGCGACTACAATGAGCAGTTCTTC. As protein: CASSSSDKGGDYNEQFF.

The chain employs TRBV20-1 and TRBJ1-6; 7 positions agree with TRBD1. Germline CDR1 DFQATT, CDR2 SNEGSKA (reference sequence). The CDR3 loop spans 14 amino acids. Trimming at V came to 6 bases and at J to 5 bases, leaving 7 bases not matched to a gene. The CDR3 DNA is TGCAGTGCCCGACAGGGATGGAATAATTCACCCCTCCACTTT. Protein sequence: CSARQGWNNSPLHF.

The chain carries TRBV12-3 or TRBV12-4 and TRBJ2-5, with D possibly being TRBD1 (5 bases). The V and J ends lost 6 bases and 0 bases respectively, with 11 bases between them. The CDR3 length is 14 residues. CDR3 residues: CASSRTRYQETQYF. CDR3 nucleotide sequence: TGTGCCAGCAGCCGGACACGATACCAAGAGACCCAGTACTTC.

The chain recombines TRBV5-1 with TRBJ2-3; D ambiguous. Trimming took off 2 bases at V and 2 bases at J, with 9 bases between the two ends. The length of the CDR3 is 14 residues. Germline-derived CDR1 and CDR2 are SGHRS and YFSETQ. In DNA form, the CDR3 reads TGCGCCAGCAGCTTCCGATACTTCACAGATACGCAGTATTTT. As protein: CASSFRYFTDTQYF.

The table lists this clonotype with many counts. This chain uses TRBV20-1 with TRBJ2-4; 10 positions match TRBD1. This CDR3 region has 14 residues. The germline gives CDR1 DFQATT, CDR2 SNEGSKA (reference sequence). V dropped 5 bases and J dropped 6; count of bases not matched to a gene: 7. The CDR3 is CSAPWGQGLNIQYF. The CDR3 DNA reads as TGCAGTGCTCCCTGGGGACAGGGGCTAAACATTCAGTACTTC.

The chain combines TRBV29-1 with TRBJ2-3; D is perhaps TRBD1 (5 bases). There are 14 residues in the CDR3. Germline V gene sequence: CDR1 SQVTM, CDR2 ANQGSEA. The V end lost 3 bases, the J end lost 4 bases, and 14 bases lay between the germline ends. The CDR3 DNA reads TGCAGCGTTGATAATCCAGGGTGGGCAGATACGCAGTATTTT. Translation: CSVDNPGWADTQYF.

The chain uses TRBV12-3 or TRBV12-4 and TRBJ2-4; D possibly uses TRBD1 or TRBD2 (6 bases each). V lost 5 bases, J lost 2 bases, and 13 bases lay in between. The CDR3 runs to 15 residues. CDR3 bases: TGTGCCAGCAGTGCGCGGGACACATCCAAAAACATTCAGTACTTC. This encodes CASSARDTSKNIQYF.

This clonotype was recorded once. CDR3 region: CASSAYHRGYQPQHF. CDR3 nucleotide sequence: TGTGCCAGCAGCGCATATCACAGGGGTTACCAGCCCCAGCATTTT. The chain carries TRBV7-8 and TRBJ1-5; TRBD1 aligns across 7 bases. After removal of 5 bases from V and 7 bases from J, the junction contained 11 bases not matched to a gene. Germline assignment: CDR1 SGHVS and CDR2 FQNEAQ. The CDR3 consists of 15 residues.

J is TRBJ2-1 and V is TRBV12-3 or TRBV12-4, with 10 bases aligning to TRBD2. The V and J ends lost 5 bases and 6 bases, in that order; junction bases with no gene match: 4. This CDR3 is built from 14 residues. CDR3 loop: CASSLSGGLNEQFF. The CDR3 DNA is TGTGCCAGCAGTCTTAGCGGGGGGCTCAATGAGCAGTTCTTC.

The gene calls are TRBV11-2 and TRBJ2-4; a weak D match, TRBD1 (5 bases). V lost 3 bases to trimming and J lost 6 bases, with 15 bases between them. Germline V gene data show CDR1 as SGHAT and CDR2 as FQNNGV. This CDR3 comprises 15 residues. DNA of the CDR3: TGTGCCAGCAGCTTTCGTTTCTATACAGGAAACATTCAGTACTTC. The encoded protein is CASSFRFYTGNIQYF.

The chain is built from TRBV6-5 and TRBJ2-4; D is tentatively TRBD1 or TRBD2 (5 bases each). V was pared by 4 bases and J by 15 bases, with 25 bases between. The CDR3 has 15 residues. Germline loops: CDR1 MNHEY, CDR2 SVGAGI. CDR3 in amino acids: CASSWGSPSLYERYF. The DNA of the CDR3 is TGTGCCAGCAGTTGGGGGTCCCCTTCCCTCTACGAGCGGTACTTC.

The V gene is TRBV4-2, the J gene TRBJ2-2; no reliable D call. The V gene's germline CDR1 is LGHNA and CDR2 YNFKEQ. The CDR3 loop spans 14 amino acids. V lost 3 bases and J 0 bases, leaving 5 bases between the germline ends. The CDR3 is CASSHGPNTGELFF. In nucleotides, the CDR3 is TGTGCCAGCAGCCACGGCCCGAACACCGGGGAGCTGTTTTTT.

This clonotype has more than one count but fewer than ten. The genes are TRBV4-1 and TRBJ2-1, with a tentative D call TRBD1 (6 bases). The CDR3 runs to 15 residues. Trimming cost V 2 bases and J 5 bases, with 13 bases left between them. CDR1 is MGHRA, CDR2 YSYEKL, per germline. For the CDR3, the DNA is TGCGCCAGCAGCCAATTAACAGGGTACCACAATGAGCAGTTCTTC. Its translation is CASSQLTGYHNEQFF.

The chain employs TRBV9 and TRBJ2-7; TRBD1 is a possible D gene (7 bases). Germline assignment: CDR1 SGDLS and CDR2 YYNGEE. The CDR3 runs to 16 residues. V shed 0 bases and J shed 0 bases, with 13 bases lying between them. In nucleotides, the CDR3 is TGTGCCAGCAGCGTAGACCCAGGGGGGTCCTCCTACGAGCAGTACTTC. As protein: CASSVDPGGSSYEQYF.